This T cell receptor beta chain derives from a study of cytomegalovirus exposure and HLA in healthy donors. This PCR relied on a set of 60 Vbeta primers and 13 Jbeta primers. Generated by immunoSEQ multiplex PCR, the TCRdb table keeps only in-frame clones and is missing some. Of around 150,000 clones in the sample, 84% were seen once. This receptor was obtained from a man aged 45-65 years in good health and CMV-seropositive. The specimen was PBMCs.

In DNA form, the CDR3 reads TGTGCCAGCAGCAAATTCCTAGCGGGAGGGGTTTGGGATGAGCAGTTCTTC. Translated: CASSKFLAGGVWDEQFF. V and J are TRBV9 and TRBJ2-1; 12 nucleotides match TRBD2. After removal of 4 bases from V and 8 bases from J, the junction contained 13 bases not matched to a gene. The CDR3 runs to 17 residues. Germline V lookup: CDR1 SGDLS, CDR2 YYNGEE.